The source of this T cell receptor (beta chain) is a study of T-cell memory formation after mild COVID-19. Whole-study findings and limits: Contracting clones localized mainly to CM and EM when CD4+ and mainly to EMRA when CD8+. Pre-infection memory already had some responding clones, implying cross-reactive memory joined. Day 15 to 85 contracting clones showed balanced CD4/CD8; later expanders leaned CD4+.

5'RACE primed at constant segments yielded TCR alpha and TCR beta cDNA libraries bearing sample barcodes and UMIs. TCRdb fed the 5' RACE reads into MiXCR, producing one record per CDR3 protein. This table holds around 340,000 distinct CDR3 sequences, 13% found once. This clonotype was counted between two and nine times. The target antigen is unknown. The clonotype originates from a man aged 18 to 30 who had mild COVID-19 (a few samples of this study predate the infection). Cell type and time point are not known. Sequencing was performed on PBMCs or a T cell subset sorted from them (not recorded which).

In nucleotides, the CDR3 is TGCAGTGCTCAGGGGACGGGGGAATTTACCTACGAGCAGTACTTC. Translating it yields CSAQGTGEFTYEQYF. This chain connects TRBV20-1 to TRBJ2-7; tentatively, D is TRBD1 or TRBD2 (6 bases each). This CDR3 spans 15 amino acids. Trimming cost V 5 bases and J 2 bases, with 19 bases left between them. The germline V gene encodes CDR1 DFQATT and CDR2 SNEGSKA (reference sequence).